This TCR beta chain came from a study of T cell changes during pregnancy in multiple sclerosis. Germline CDR1 reads MNHNS; CDR2 reads SASEGT. CDR3 length: 14 amino acids. V lost 3 bases to trimming and J lost 6 bases; unmatched junction nucleotides: 4. The assay was immunoSEQ multiplex PCR, and TCRdb's table has in-frame clones only and misses some. The data hold around 80,000 clones, with around 90% observed a single time. This chain joins TRBV6-1 and TRBJ2-1; 8 positions match TRBD2. This sequence was found in a female donor with multiple sclerosis, enrolled in a pregnancy study. Sequenced here: peripheral blood, sampled before pregnancy. Here the CDR3 reads CASSDLGTSNEQFF. The CDR3 bases are TGTGCCAGCAGTGACCTCGGGACTAGCAATGAGCAGTTCTTC.